This TCR beta chain came from a study of CD4+ T cells in melanoma. Overall study findings and caveats: CD8+ T cell, macrophage and B cell function reportedly correlated with neoantigen-specific CD4+ T cells.

The CDR3 sequence is 13 residues long. V was clipped by 5 bases and J by 4 bases; unmatched bases: 4. Germline V gene data show CDR1 as MNHNY and CDR2 as SVGAGI (reference sequence). Assay: immunoSEQ multiplex PCR; the TCRdb copy retains only in-frame clones and omits some. Here the sample spans 14,000 to 15,000 clones, roughly two thirds being singletons. For this clone: The antigen is not known.

The chain has TRBV6-6 and TRBJ1-1, with 7 bases matching TRBD1. This TCR came from a human donor with melanoma. Sequenced sample: cells from a culture (not recorded whether cultured in vitro). The CDR3 sequence is CASSQRQGTEAFF. The CDR3 nucleotides are TGTGCCAGCAGTCAGAGACAGGGCACTGAAGCTTTCTTT.